This T cell receptor (beta chain) originates from a study of T-cell memory formation after mild COVID-19. Study-level points and caveats: That cross-reactive memory joined was suggested by some responding clones appearing in pre-infection memory.

This clonotype was detected a few times. As yet, its antigen is unknown. TCRdb ran MiXCR on the 5' RACE reads and lists one entry per CDR3 protein. The table includes almost 550,000 distinct CDR3 sequences, around 21% detected once. Trimming at V came to 4 bases and at J to 8 bases, leaving 12 bases not matched to a gene. This CDR3 contains 17 residues. Germline assignment: CDR1 LGHDT and CDR2 YNNKEL (reference sequence). This receptor was obtained from an adult woman who had mild COVID-19 (a few samples of this study predate the infection). Cell type and time point are not known. The gene calls are TRBV3-1 and TRBJ1-4; 11 bases agree with TRBD1. The sequencing input was PBMCs or a T cell subset sorted from them (not recorded which). The CDR3 bases are TGTGCCAGCAGCCCGACCTCGCAGGACAGGGGGCGCGAAAAACTGTTTTTT. Encoded protein: CASSPTSQDRGREKLFF.